This TCR beta chain was captured by sequencing in a study of blood T cell repertoires in COVID-19. Study-level background: The cDNA or gDNA used as material had been derived from T cells, B-cell-depleted T cells, or PBMCs.

J lost 2 bases, V lost 5 bases, and 6 bases had no gene match. The CDR3 is made up of 14 amino acids. The germline gives CDR1 SEHNR, CDR2 FQNEAQ (reference sequence). Per the study methods: Cell counts per sample came from amplifying reference gene primers. Generated by immunoSEQ multiplex PCR, the TCRdb table keeps only in-frame clones and is missing some. For V, J and clone size, that table is used; D and trimming come from the DNA. The sample lists almost 400,000 clones; 80% to 90% were seen once. Followed longitudinally, the Seattle patients had been enrolled during active infection. The J gene is TRBJ2-7, the V gene TRBV7-9, with 7 bases matching TRBD1. The TCR was taken from a woman aged 55-69 years with COVID-19, enrolled during active disease. Sequencing was done on a sample of peripheral blood. CDR3 loop: CASSPPGTAYEQYF. CDR3 nucleotide sequence: TGTGCCAGCAGCCCCCCCGGGACAGCCTACGAGCAGTACTTC. Supplemented by reference TRBV7-9 and TRBJ2-7, the full variable domain reads DTGVSQNPRHKITKRGQNVTFRCDPISEHNRLYWYRQTLGQGPEFLTYFQNEAQLEKSRLLSDRFSAERPKGSFSTLEIQRTEQGDSAMYLCASSPPGTAYEQYFGPGTRLTVT.